One and the same sample provided the 5 T cell receptor beta chains below, sequenced in a study of T cell repertoires in cytomegalovirus infection. Their antigen targets remain unknown. Each CDR3 protein gets one entry after TCRdb re-called the reads with MiXCR. The data hold about 340,000 distinct CDR3 sequences, with 25% to 35% observed a single time. This sample comprised cultured PBMCs, obtained from culture after CMV antigen stimulation. All receptors come from a human donor in good health (CMV status not recorded). Some clones in this sample may be carry-over from other donors' samples.

This clonotype appeared a few times. The chain has TRBV6-1 and TRBJ2-1; D is uncertain. Between the trimmed V and J ends, which lost 6 bases and 8 bases, there was a span of 8 bases. The CDR3 covers 11 residues. Germline loops: CDR1 MNHNS, CDR2 SASEGT. CDR3 amino acids: CASSRGHEQFF. CDR3 DNA: TGTGCCAGCAGCCGAGGCCATGAGCAGTTCTTC.

This clonotype was recorded a few times. This chain uses TRBV6-1 with TRBJ2-7; a weak D match, TRBD1 (6 bases). CDR3 length equals 15 residues. Between the trimmed V and J ends, which lost 4 bases and 1 base, there was a span of 14 bases. Germline V gene data show CDR1 as MNHNS and CDR2 as SASEGT. CDR3 residues: CASSASPQGSYEQYF. In DNA form, the CDR3 reads TGTGCCAGCAGTGCCTCTCCCCAGGGGTCCTACGAGCAGTACTTC.

This clonotype was observed many times. This chain uses TRBV12-3 or TRBV12-4 with TRBJ1-6, with TRBD1 matching over 9 bases. This CDR3 region has 15 residues. Trimming cost V 6 bases and J 7 bases; bases outside gene matches: 7. CDR3: CASSPGTGINSPLHF. The CDR3 DNA is TGTGCCAGCAGCCCAGGGACAGGGATCAATTCACCCCTCCACTTT.

This chain links TRBV28 with TRBJ2-2, with 11 bases matching TRBD2. This CDR3 has 15 amino acids. CDR1 MDHEN and CDR2 SYDVKM come from the germline V gene. V was clipped by 3 bases and J by 7 bases; unmatched bases: 4. CDR3 DNA sequence: TGTGCCAGCAGTTTTAGCGGGAGGGCCTTCGGGGAGCTGTTTTTT. This sequence encodes CASSFSGRAFGELFF.

This chain uses TRBV4-1 with TRBJ2-4, with 8 bases identical to TRBD2. This CDR3 contains 19 residues. Germline V gene data show CDR1 as MGHRA and CDR2 as YSYEKL. Trimming cost V 4 bases and J 3 bases; bases outside gene matches: 17. CDR3 nucleotides: TGCGCCAGCAGCCCACAAGAGACCGGGAGGGTTATAAGCAAAAACATTCAGTACTTC. As protein: CASSPQETGRVISKNIQYF.